The source of this T cell receptor (beta chain) is a study of post-analysis software for immune sequencing data. The study's findings and limits: Roughly 5 TRBV segments (TRBV5-6, TRBV5-1 and TRBV20-1 among them) occurred more frequently in patients than in controls.

This clonotype was detected only a few times. What it binds is not known. Germline V CDR1 and CDR2: MNHEY, SVGAGI. The CDR3 runs to 14 residues. Deletions cut 2 bases from V and 2 bases from J, with 10 bases between. Presence of unique molecular identifiers characterized the TCR beta cDNA libraries. Each CDR3 protein gets one entry after TCRdb re-called the PCR reads with MiXCR. The sample has more than 500,000 distinct CDR3 sequences, 34% seen once; the top ten hold around 6.1%. This receptor was identified in a girl aged 2-17 years with multiple sclerosis. Sequenced: blood. The gene calls are TRBV6-5 and TRBJ2-7; tentative D call: TRBD2 (7 bases). The CDR3 sequence: CASSYRGRAYEQYF. In nucleotides, the CDR3 is TGTGCCAGCAGTTACAGGGGGAGGGCCTACGAGCAGTACTTC.